The 28 T cell receptor beta chains below all came from one sample that was sequenced in a study of blood T cell repertoires in COVID-19. The data were produced by immunoSEQ multiplex PCR, yet TCRdb's version contains in-frame clones alone and is incomplete. The sample includes fewer than 70,000 clones, more than 65% of them seen just once. Input material: peripheral blood. The origin of the receptors is a woman between 55 and 75 years old with acute or convalescent COVID-19.

The genes are TRBV9 and TRBJ1-1; D perhaps matches TRBD1 (5 bases). CDR1 and CDR2 (germline): SGDLS, YYNGEE. V lost 2 bases to trimming and J lost 4 bases, with 9 bases between them. This CDR3 is 13 amino acids long. The CDR3 bases are TGTGCCAGCAGCGTCGGGGGGAGCACTGAAGCTTTCTTT. Amino acids: CASSVGGSTEAFF.

This clone was counted between two and nine times. The chain employs TRBV5-1 and TRBJ2-2; D unclear. The V gene lost 0 bases and the J gene lost 1 base, with 10 bases spanning the gap. CDR1 SGHRS and CDR2 YFSETQ come from the germline V gene. The CDR3 runs 16 residues. This CDR3 is CASSLELLQNTGELFF. CDR3 coding DNA: TGCGCCAGCAGCTTGGAACTTTTGCAGAACACCGGGGAGCTGTTTTTT.

This chain connects TRBV27 to TRBJ2-3, with 9 nucleotides matching TRBD1. This CDR3 region has 14 residues. Germline V CDR1 and CDR2: MNHEY, SMNVEV (reference sequence). After removal of 5 bases from V and 3 bases from J, the junction contained 3 bases not matched to a gene. CDR3 sequence (DNA): TGTGCCAGCAGTCTCGGACAGGGGACAGATACGCAGTATTTT. This translates into CASSLGQGTDTQYF.

In this sample, this clone turned up a few times. The rearrangement links TRBV9 to TRBJ2-3, with 8 positions matching TRBD2. This CDR3 spans 16 amino acids. Germline loops: CDR1 SGDLS, CDR2 YYNGEE. Trimming removed 0 bases from V and 4 bases from J; junction bases left unmatched: 7. CDR3 in amino acids: CASSVGIKTSADTQYF. The DNA for the CDR3 is TGTGCCAGCAGCGTAGGGATTAAGACTAGCGCAGATACGCAGTATTTT.

This clone was seen more than once but under ten times. The chain couples TRBV2 to TRBJ1-2; TRBD1 aligns across 9 bases. The V gene end was trimmed by 4 bases and the J gene end by 8 bases; junction bases not matched to a gene: 8. The germline gives CDR1 SNHLY, CDR2 FYNNEI. The length of the CDR3 is 14 residues. DNA for the CDR3: TGTGCCAGCAGTGGGGTTGGACAGGGGAAAGGCTACACCTTC. As protein: CASSGVGQGKGYTF.

J is TRBJ1-1 and V is TRBV7-8, with TRBD1 identical over 10 bases. The CDR3 length is 19 residues. CDR1 and CDR2 (germline): SGHVS, FQNEAQ. The J segment lost 1 base and the V segment lost 6 bases, leaving 17 bases of the junction unmatched. In nucleotides, the CDR3 is TGTGCCAGCAGTTCCGACAGGGGGCTCATCAAGGGTGCGAACACTGAAGCTTTCTTT. It specifies CASSSDRGLIKGANTEAFF.

CDR3 protein: CASSLDGAGGSTDTQYF. The CDR3 DNA is TGTGCCAGCAGCTTGGATGGCGCGGGGGGTAGCACAGATACGCAGTATTTT. The genes are TRBV11-2 and TRBJ2-3; 8 bases are shared with TRBD2. The V gene's germline CDR1 is SGHAT and CDR2 FQNNGV. Germline trimming cut 3 bases from V and 0 bases from J; bases unmatched to any gene: 8. CDR3 length: 17 amino acids.

The chain links TRBV18 to TRBJ1-6; tentative D call: TRBD1 (6 bases). CDR3 size: 17 residues. Between the trimmed V and J ends, which lost 3 bases and 7 bases, there was a span of 19 bases. Germline V gene lookup returns CDR1 KGHSH and CDR2 LQKENI. This CDR3 is CASSPSTSSTGNSPLHF. The CDR3 nucleotides read TGTGCCAGCTCACCCTCGACCTCCTCTACAGGGAATTCACCCCTCCACTTT.

This clone was recorded once. V usage is TRBV28 and J usage is TRBJ1-1; 7 nucleotides align to TRBD1. The CDR3 runs 12 residues. In germline, CDR1 is MDHEN, CDR2 SYDVKM. The J segment lost 3 bases and the V segment lost 5 bases, leaving 0 bases of the junction unmatched. CDR3 sequence (DNA): TGTGCCAGCAGTACAGGGGACACTGAAGCTTTCTTT. Translating it yields CASSTGDTEAFF.

This clone showed up just once. The CDR3 loop reads CASSLVQFSGANVLTF. The CDR3 nucleotides read TGTGCCAGCAGCTTGGTACAGTTCTCTGGGGCCAACGTCCTGACTTTC. The chain employs TRBV5-5 and TRBJ2-6; no firm D call. Germline assignment: CDR1 SGHKS and CDR2 YYEKEE (reference sequence). The V end lost 0 bases, the J end lost 0 bases, and 7 bases lay between the germline ends. The CDR3 totals 16 residues. The whole variable domain, filled in from reference TRBV5-5 and TRBJ2-6, reads DAGVTQSPTHLIKTRGQQVTLRCSPISGHKSVSWYQQVLGQGPQFIFQYYEKEERGRGNFPDRFSARQFPNYSSELNVNALLLGDSALYLCASSLVQFSGANVLTFGAGSRLTVL.

V is TRBV24-1 and J is TRBJ2-2, with 7 positions matching TRBD1. The germline CDR1 and CDR2 sequences are KGHDR and SFDVKD. V lost 0 bases, J lost 1 base, and 1 base stayed unmatched. The CDR3 covers 16 residues. The CDR3 protein is CATSDLRQGNTGELFF. CDR3 coding DNA: TGTGCCACCAGTGATTTGAGACAGGGGAACACCGGGGAGCTGTTTTTT.

This chain connects TRBV18 to TRBJ1-2; 7 nucleotides align to TRBD1. CDR1 and CDR2 (germline): KGHSH, LQKENI. V lost 0 bases to trimming and J lost 4 bases; unmatched junction nucleotides: 14. CDR3 size: 18 residues. The CDR3 region has the DNA TGTGCCAGCTCACCACCGCCTCTAAGACAGGGCGGCTCCTATGGCTACACCTTC. This sequence encodes CASSPPPLRQGGSYGYTF.

The chain joins TRBV6-5 to TRBJ2-2; D gene uncertain. Germline V gene lookup returns CDR1 MNHEY and CDR2 SVGAGI. The CDR3 runs 14 residues. V was trimmed by 6 bases and J by 5 bases, leaving 13 bases between them. The CDR3: CASSASVRTGELFF. The CDR3 DNA reads as TGTGCCAGCAGCGCCTCGGTGAGGACCGGGGAGCTGTTTTTT.

CDR3 in amino acids: CASKMTGAWDEQYF. The CDR3 region has the DNA TGTGCCAGCAAAATGACAGGGGCCTGGGACGAGCAGTACTTC. The chain couples TRBV6-5 to TRBJ2-7; 8 bases are a match to TRBD1. This CDR3 comprises 14 residues. The germline gives CDR1 MNHEY, CDR2 SVGAGI. J gave up 5 bases and V 7 bases, and 10 bases lay outside the gene matches.

The chain links TRBV19 to TRBJ2-3; TRBD2 aligns across 11 bases. Germline CDR1 LNHDA, CDR2 SQIVND (reference sequence). The CDR3 consists of 16 residues. Trimming at V came to 4 bases and at J to 1 base, leaving 4 bases not matched to a gene. The CDR3 sequence is CASSTSSGGRTDTQYF. The CDR3 DNA is TGTGCCAGTAGTACCTCTAGCGGGGGGCGCACAGATACGCAGTATTTT.

The genes are TRBV7-2 and TRBJ2-7; 8 bases agree with TRBD2. Germline CDR1 is SGHTA and CDR2 is FQGNSA. The CDR3 loop spans 16 amino acids. V lost 2 bases, J lost 5 bases, and 11 bases stayed unmatched. This CDR3 reads CASSLRSRGGLHEQYF. For the CDR3, the DNA is TGTGCCAGCAGCTTAAGGTCCCGGGGGGGCCTCCACGAGCAGTACTTC.

The CDR3: CASSTEGQGRYEQYF. For the CDR3, the DNA is TGTGCCAGCAGCACCGAAGGACAGGGGCGTTACGAGCAGTACTTC. The chain uses TRBV13 and TRBJ2-7; the match to TRBD1 covers 9 bases. The junction had 9 bases not matched to a gene; V was cut back by 5 bases and J by 4 bases. Germline CDR1 reads PRHDT; CDR2 reads FYEKMQ (reference sequence). The CDR3 runs 15 residues. Together with reference TRBV13 and TRBJ2-7, the CDR3 gives the full variable domain: AAGVIQSPRHLIKEKRETATLKCYPIPRHDTVYWYQQGPGQDPQFLISFYEKMQSDKGSIPDRFSAQQFSDYHSELNMSSLELGDSALYFCASSTEGQGRYEQYFGPGTRLTVT.

J is TRBJ1-2 and V is TRBV2; 8 positions agree with TRBD1. V dropped 2 bases and J dropped 4; count of bases not matched to a gene: 6. The CDR3 length is 15 residues. Germline CDR1 reads SNHLY; CDR2 reads FYNNEI. In DNA, the CDR3 is TGTGCCAGCAGTGAAACTTCAGGGGGCCCCTATGGCTACACCTTC. Its translation: CASSETSGGPYGYTF.

The chain combines TRBV5-1 with TRBJ1-1; 8 nucleotides line up with TRBD1. V was clipped by 0 bases and J by 4 bases; unmatched bases: 11. The germline CDR1 and CDR2 sequences are SGHRS and YFSETQ. The CDR3 spans 17 residues. In DNA form, the CDR3 reads TGCGCCAGCAGCTTGGGACCCAGGGGGCGCGTGGGCACTGAAGCTTTCTTT. Translated, it gives CASSLGPRGRVGTEAFF.

This clone was seen a single time. The chain employs TRBV7-9 and TRBJ1-2, with D perhaps matching TRBD1 (6 bases). The CDR3 is 17 amino acids. Trimming took off 5 bases at V and 0 bases at J, with 19 bases between the two ends. From germline, CDR1 is SEHNR and CDR2 FQNEAQ (reference sequence). In DNA form, the CDR3 reads TGTGCCAGCAGCCCAGGTCCCGGGGGGCTAGCTAACTATGGCTACACCTTC. Amino acids: CASSPGPGGLANYGYTF.

The sample holds one count of this clone. The chain is built from TRBV10-3 and TRBJ1-2, with 7 bases matching TRBD1. The CDR3 is made up of 16 amino acids. Per germline, CDR1 ENHRY and CDR2 SYGVKD. V gave up 3 bases and J gave up 2 bases; unmatched junction bases: 9. CDR3 region: CAISDHDRDKNYGYTF. The CDR3 nucleotides are TGTGCCATCAGTGACCATGACAGGGATAAGAACTATGGCTACACCTTC.

The CDR3, as DNA: TGTGCCAGCTCCCCGGTAGAGGCGCTCTACAATGAGCAGTTCTTC. Protein product: CASSPVEALYNEQFF. The chain joins TRBV18 to TRBJ2-1; D unresolved. V was pared by 6 bases and J by 3 bases, with 15 bases between. CDR1 KGHSH and CDR2 LQKENI come from the germline V gene. This CDR3 contains 15 residues.

The chain is built from TRBV6-1 and TRBJ1-2; 9 positions match TRBD1. The CDR3 sequence is 14 residues long. With V trimmed by 3 bases and J by 7 bases, 6 bases remained unmatched. Germline assignment: CDR1 MNHNS and CDR2 SASEGT. The CDR3 DNA sequence: TGTGCCAGCAGTGAGGACAGGGGATGGGGTGGCTACACCTTC. Encoded protein: CASSEDRGWGGYTF.

The V and J genes are TRBV11-2 and TRBJ2-5, with 9 bases identical to TRBD1. V lost 5 bases and J lost 4; bases outside the gene matches: 5. This CDR3 comprises 14 residues. Germline CDR1 reads SGHAT; CDR2 reads FQNNGV. The CDR3 sequence is CASSPQGASETQYF. The CDR3 nucleotides are TGTGCCAGCAGCCCACAGGGGGCCTCAGAGACCCAGTACTTC.

The chain has TRBV18 and TRBJ1-5; TRBD1 agrees at 9 bases. The CDR3 contains 16 residues. The germline gives CDR1 KGHSH, CDR2 LQKENI. Trimming at V came to 6 bases and at J to 0 bases, leaving 6 bases not matched to a gene. The CDR3 region is CASSPPGQGSNQPQHF. In nucleotides, the CDR3 is TGTGCCAGCTCCCCCCCGGGACAGGGTAGCAATCAGCCCCAGCATTTT.

The chain carries TRBV11-3 and TRBJ2-1, with 7 bases fitting TRBD2. The germline gives CDR1 SGHNT, CDR2 YENEEA. The CDR3 length is 13 residues. Germline trimming cut 1 base from V and 8 bases from J; bases unmatched to any gene: 2. The CDR3 DNA sequence: TGTGCCAGCAGCTTAGTGGCGGGGGATGAGCAGTTCTTC. Translated: CASSLVAGDEQFF.

V and J are TRBV6-6 and TRBJ2-3; D is undetermined. The V gene lost 7 bases and the J gene lost 4 bases, with 12 bases spanning the gap. Looked up from germline, CDR1 is MNHNY and CDR2 is SVGAGI (reference sequence). CDR3 size: 13 residues. This CDR3 is CASNSRPADTQYF. For the CDR3, the DNA is TGTGCCAGCAATTCCCGCCCAGCAGATACGCAGTATTTT.

The J gene is TRBJ1-2, the V gene TRBV6-1; D gene unclear. The germline CDR1 and CDR2 sequences are MNHNS and SASEGT. There are 15 residues in the CDR3. Trimming shortened V by 1 base and J by 0 bases, and 9 bases separated the two germline ends. CDR3 protein: CASSEGLVANYGYTF. In DNA, the CDR3 is TGTGCCAGCAGTGAAGGCTTAGTAGCTAACTATGGCTACACCTTC.